This record covers a single T cell receptor (beta chain). TCRdb redid the calling of the RACE reads with MiXCR, one entry per CDR3 protein. Among a few hundred thousand distinct CDR3 sequences, about 7.7% were seen once, and the ten largest hold more than 0.95%. The sample comes from a study of human T cells and chemical hapten exposure. Turning to the study itself: While the approximately 24-week study was under way, patients received diphenylcyclopropenone on the scalp every week.

Germline CDR1 reads SGHRS; CDR2 reads YFSETQ. This CDR3 has 15 amino acids. Trimming took 0 bases from V and 6 from J, leaving 13 bases between them. Time point here: pre-sensitization, week 0. Treatment in this sample: therapeutic diphenylcyclopropenone sensitization with weekly scalp DPC. At patch-test visits, sampling came before the patch test. The clonotype originates from a man in his late teens or twenties with alopecia areata. Some clones in this sample may be carry-over from other donors' samples. The chain has TRBV5-1 and TRBJ2-1; D possibly corresponds to TRBD1 (6 bases). Sequencing was performed on whole blood, taken in connection with sensitization to the hapten diphenylcyclopropenone (DPC). The DNA for the CDR3 is TGCGCCAGCAGCTTGGTAGCAGGGGCCTTCAATGAGCAGTTCTTC. It is translated as CASSLVAGAFNEQFF.